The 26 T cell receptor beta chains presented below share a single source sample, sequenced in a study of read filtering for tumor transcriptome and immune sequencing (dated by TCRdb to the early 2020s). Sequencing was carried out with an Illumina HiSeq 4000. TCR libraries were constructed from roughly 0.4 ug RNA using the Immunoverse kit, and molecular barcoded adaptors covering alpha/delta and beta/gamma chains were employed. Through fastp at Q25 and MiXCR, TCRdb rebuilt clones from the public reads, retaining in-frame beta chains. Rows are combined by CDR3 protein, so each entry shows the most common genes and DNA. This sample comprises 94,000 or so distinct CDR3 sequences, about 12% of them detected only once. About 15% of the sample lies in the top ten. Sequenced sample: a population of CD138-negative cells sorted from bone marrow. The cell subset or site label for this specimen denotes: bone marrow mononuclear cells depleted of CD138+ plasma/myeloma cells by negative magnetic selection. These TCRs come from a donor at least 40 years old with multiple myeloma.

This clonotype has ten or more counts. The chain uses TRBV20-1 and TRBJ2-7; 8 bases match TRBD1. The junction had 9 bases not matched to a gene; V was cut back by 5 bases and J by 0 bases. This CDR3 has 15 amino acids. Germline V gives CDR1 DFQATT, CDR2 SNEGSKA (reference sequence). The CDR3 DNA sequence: TGCAGTGCTTCCGGGACAGGCTGGAGCTCCTACGAGCAGTACTTC. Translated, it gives CSASGTGWSSYEQYF.

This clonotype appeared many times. The CDR3 spells CASSYGHPYTF. The CDR3 coding sequence is TGTGCCAGCAGTTACGGACACCCCTACACCTTC. The genes are TRBV28 and TRBJ1-2, with D perhaps matching TRBD1 (5 bases). The germline gives CDR1 MDHEN, CDR2 SYDVKM. The CDR3 has 11 amino acids. Trimming left V 4 bases short and J 10 bases short, with 10 bases between.

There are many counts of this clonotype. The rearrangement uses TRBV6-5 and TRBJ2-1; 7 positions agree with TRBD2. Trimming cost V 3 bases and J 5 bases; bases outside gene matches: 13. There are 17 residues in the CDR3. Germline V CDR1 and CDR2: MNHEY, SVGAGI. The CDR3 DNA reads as TGTGCCAGCAGTTATGGTTTGCGGGAGATGTTCGACAATGAGCAGTTCTTC. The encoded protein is CASSYGLREMFDNEQFF.

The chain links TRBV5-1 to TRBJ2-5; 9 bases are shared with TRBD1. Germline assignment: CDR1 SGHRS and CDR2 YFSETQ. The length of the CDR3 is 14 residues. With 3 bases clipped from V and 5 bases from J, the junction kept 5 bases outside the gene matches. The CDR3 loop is CASSYAGQGETQYF. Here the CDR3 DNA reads TGCGCCAGCAGCTATGCCGGACAGGGGGAGACCCAGTACTTC.

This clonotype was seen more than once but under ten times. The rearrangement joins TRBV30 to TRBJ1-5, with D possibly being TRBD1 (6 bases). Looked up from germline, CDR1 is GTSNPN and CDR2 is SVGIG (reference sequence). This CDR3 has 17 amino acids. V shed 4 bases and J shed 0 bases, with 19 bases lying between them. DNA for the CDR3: TGTGCCTGGACCCCCGGGACACTGAGCCATAGCAATCAGCCCCAGCATTTT. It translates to CAWTPGTLSHSNQPQHF.

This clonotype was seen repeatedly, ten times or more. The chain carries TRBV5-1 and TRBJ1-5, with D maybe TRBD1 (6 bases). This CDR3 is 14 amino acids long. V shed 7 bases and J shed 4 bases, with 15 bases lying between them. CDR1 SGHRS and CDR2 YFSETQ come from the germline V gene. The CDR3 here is CASRKDSANQPQHF. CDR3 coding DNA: TGCGCCAGCCGAAAGGACAGCGCGAATCAGCCCCAGCATTTT.

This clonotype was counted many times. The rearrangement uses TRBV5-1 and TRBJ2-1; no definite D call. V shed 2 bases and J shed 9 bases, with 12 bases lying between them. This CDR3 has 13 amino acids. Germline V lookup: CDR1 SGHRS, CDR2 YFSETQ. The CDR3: CASSLDRFGEQFF. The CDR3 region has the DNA TGCGCCAGCAGCTTAGACCGCTTCGGTGAGCAGTTCTTC.

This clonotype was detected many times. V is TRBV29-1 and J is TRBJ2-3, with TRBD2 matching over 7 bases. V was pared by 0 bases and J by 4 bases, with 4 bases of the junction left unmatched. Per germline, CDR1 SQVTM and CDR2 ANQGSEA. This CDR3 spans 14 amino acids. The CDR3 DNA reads TGCAGCGTTGAAGAGCGGGGAGGGGCAGATACGCAGTATTTT. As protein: CSVEERGGADTQYF.

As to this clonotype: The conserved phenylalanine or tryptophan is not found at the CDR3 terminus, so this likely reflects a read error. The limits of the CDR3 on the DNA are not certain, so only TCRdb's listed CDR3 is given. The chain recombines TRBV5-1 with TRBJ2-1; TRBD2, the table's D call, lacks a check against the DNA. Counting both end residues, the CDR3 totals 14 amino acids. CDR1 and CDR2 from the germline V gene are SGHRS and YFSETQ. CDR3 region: CASSPGLAGVEKLS.

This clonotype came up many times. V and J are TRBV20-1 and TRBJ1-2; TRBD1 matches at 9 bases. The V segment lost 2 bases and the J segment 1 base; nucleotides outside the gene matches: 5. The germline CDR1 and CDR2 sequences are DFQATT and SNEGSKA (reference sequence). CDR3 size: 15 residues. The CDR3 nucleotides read TGCAGTGCTAGAAACAGGGGGCGCGGTAACTATGGCTACACCTTC. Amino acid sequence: CSARNRGRGNYGYTF.

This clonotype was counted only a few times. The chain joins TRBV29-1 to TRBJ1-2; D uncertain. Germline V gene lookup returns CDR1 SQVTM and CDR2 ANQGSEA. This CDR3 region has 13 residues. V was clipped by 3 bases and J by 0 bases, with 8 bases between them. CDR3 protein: CSVDRAANYGYTF. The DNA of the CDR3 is TGCAGCGTTGATAGGGCAGCTAACTATGGCTACACCTTC.

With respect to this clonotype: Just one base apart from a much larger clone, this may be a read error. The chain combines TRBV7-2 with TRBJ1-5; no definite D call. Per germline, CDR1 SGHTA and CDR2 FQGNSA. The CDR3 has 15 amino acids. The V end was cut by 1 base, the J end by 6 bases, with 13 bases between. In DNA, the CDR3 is TGTGCCAGCAGCTTAGGTAGCTTGATAGGTCAGCCCCAGCATTTT. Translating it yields CASSLGSLIGQPQHF.

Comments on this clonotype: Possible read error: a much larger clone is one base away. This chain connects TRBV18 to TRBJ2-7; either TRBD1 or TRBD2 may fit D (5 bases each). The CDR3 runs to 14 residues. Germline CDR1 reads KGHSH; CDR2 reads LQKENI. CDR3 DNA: TGTGCCGGCTCACCGGCCCCATGGGGGTACGAGCAGTACTTC. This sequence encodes CAGSPAPWGYEQYF.

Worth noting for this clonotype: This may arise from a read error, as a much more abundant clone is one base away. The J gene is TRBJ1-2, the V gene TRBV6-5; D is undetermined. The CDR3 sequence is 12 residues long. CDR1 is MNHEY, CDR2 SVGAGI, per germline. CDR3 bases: TGTGCCAGCGGTTACGAGGGCTATGGCTACACCTTC. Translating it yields CASGYEGYGYTF.

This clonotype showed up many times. CDR3 bases: TGCGCCAGCAGCCAAGGCGCTAGCGGGAGGGGAGGGGATGAGACCCAGTACTTC. Translating gives CASSQGASGRGGDETQYF. This sequence joins TRBV4-1 and TRBJ2-5, with 12 bases aligning to TRBD2. The germline V gene encodes CDR1 MGHRA and CDR2 YSYEKL. CDR3 length: 18 residues. V shed 1 base and J 5 bases; nucleotides not matched to a gene: 11.

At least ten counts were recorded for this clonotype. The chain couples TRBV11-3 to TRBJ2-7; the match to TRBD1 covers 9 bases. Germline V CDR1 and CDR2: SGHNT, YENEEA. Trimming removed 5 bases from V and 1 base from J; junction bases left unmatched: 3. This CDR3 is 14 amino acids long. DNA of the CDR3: TGTGCCAGCAGCGCCGACAGGGGGTCCTACGAGCAGTACTTC. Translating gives CASSADRGSYEQYF.

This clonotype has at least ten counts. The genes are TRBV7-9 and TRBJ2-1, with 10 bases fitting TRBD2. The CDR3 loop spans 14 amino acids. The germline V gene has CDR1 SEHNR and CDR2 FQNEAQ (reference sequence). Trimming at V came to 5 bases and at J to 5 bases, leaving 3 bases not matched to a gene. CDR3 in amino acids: CASSGTSDDNEQFF. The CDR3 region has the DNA TGTGCCAGCAGCGGGACTAGCGACGACAATGAGCAGTTCTTC.

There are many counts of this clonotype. In nucleotides, the CDR3 is TGTGCCAGCAGCTTTACCAGGACTAGCGGGACCTACGAGCAGTACTTC. Translation: CASSFTRTSGTYEQYF. V usage is TRBV5-5 and J usage is TRBJ2-7; 12 nucleotides agree with TRBD2. Germline V CDR1 and CDR2: SGHKS, YYEKEE (reference sequence). The CDR3 loop spans 16 amino acids. Trimming took 2 bases from V and 2 from J; bases not matched to a gene: 5.

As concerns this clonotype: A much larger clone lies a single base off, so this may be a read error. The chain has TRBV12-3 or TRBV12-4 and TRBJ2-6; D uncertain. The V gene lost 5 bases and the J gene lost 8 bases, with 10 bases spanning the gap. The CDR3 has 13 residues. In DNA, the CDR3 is TGTGCCAGCAGTCTTTCCAACACCAACGTCCTGACTTTC. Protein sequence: CASSLSNTNVLTF.

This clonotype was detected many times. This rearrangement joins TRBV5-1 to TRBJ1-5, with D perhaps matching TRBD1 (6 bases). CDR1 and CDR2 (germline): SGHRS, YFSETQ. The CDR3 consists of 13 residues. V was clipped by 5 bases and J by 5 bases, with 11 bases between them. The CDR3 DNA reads TGCGCCAGCAGACAGGGTAGGGATCAGCCCCAGCATTTT. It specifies CASRQGRDQPQHF. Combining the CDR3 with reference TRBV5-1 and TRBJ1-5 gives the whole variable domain KAGVTQTPRYLIKTRGQQVTLSCSPISGHRSVSWYQQTPGQGLQFLFEYFSETQRNKGNFPGRFSGRQFSNSRSEMNVSTLELGDSALYLCASRQGRDQPQHFGDGTRLSIL.

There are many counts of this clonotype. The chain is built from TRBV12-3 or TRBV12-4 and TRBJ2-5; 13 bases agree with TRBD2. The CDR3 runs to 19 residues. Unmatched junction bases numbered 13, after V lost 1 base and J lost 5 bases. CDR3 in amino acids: CASSLGKLAGGHVWETQYF. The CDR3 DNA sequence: TGTGCCAGCAGTTTAGGGAAACTAGCGGGAGGGCATGTTTGGGAGACCCAGTACTTC.

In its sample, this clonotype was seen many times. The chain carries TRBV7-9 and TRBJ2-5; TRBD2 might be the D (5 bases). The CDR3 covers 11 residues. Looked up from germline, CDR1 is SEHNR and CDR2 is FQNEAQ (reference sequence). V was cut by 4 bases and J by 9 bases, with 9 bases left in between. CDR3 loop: CASSSTGAQYF. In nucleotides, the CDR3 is TGTGCCAGCAGCTCCACCGGGGCCCAGTACTTC.

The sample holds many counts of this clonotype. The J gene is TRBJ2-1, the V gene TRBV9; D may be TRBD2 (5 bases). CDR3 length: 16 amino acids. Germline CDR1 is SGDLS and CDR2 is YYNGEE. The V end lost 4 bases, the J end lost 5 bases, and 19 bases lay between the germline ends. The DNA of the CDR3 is TGTGCCAGCAGCTTACGAGGACTGGAGGAAAACAATGAGCAGTTCTTC. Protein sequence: CASSLRGLEENNEQFF. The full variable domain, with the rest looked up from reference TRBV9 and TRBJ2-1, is DSGVTQTPKHLITATGQRVTLRCSPRSGDLSVYWYQQSLDQGLQFLIQYYNGEERAKGNILERFSAQQFPDLHSELNLSSLELGDSALYFCASSLRGLEENNEQFFGPGTRLTVL.

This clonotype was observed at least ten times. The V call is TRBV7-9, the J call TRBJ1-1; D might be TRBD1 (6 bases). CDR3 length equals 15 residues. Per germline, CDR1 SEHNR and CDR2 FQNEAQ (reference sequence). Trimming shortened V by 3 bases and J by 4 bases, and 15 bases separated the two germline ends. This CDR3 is CASSLGDRYGTEAFF. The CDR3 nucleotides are TGTGCCAGCAGCTTGGGAGACAGGTACGGCACTGAAGCTTTCTTT.

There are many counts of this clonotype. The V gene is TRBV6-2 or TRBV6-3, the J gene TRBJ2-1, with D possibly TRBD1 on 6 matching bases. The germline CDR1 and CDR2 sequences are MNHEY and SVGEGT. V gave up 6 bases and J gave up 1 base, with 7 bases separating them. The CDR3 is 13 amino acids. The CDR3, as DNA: TGTGCCAGCAGGACAGGATCCTACAATGAGCAGTTCTTC. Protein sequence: CASRTGSYNEQFF.

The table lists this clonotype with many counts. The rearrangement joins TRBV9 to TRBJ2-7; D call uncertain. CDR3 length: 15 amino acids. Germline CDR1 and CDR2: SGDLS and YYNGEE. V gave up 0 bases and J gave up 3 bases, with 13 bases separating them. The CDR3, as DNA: TGTGCCAGCAGCGTAGGAGAAAACTACTACTACGAGCAGTACTTC. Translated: CASSVGENYYYEQYF.